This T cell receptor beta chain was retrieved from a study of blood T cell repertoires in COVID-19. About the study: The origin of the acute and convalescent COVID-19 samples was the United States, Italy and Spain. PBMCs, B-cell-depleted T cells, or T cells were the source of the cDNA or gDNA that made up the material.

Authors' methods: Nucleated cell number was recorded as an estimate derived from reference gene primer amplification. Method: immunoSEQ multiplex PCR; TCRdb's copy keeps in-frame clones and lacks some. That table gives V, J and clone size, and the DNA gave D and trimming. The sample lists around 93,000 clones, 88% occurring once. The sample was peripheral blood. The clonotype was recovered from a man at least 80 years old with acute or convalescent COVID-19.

The CDR3 reads CASSAPPRLYNEQFF. CDR3 nucleotides: TGTGCCAGCAGCGCCCCGCCTCGCCTATACAATGAGCAGTTCTTC. V usage is TRBV6-2 or TRBV6-3 and J usage is TRBJ2-1; D gene uncertain. V was trimmed by 6 bases and J by 4 bases, leaving 16 bases between them. The CDR3 runs to 15 residues. Germline lookup yields CDR1 MNHEY and CDR2 SVGEGT.